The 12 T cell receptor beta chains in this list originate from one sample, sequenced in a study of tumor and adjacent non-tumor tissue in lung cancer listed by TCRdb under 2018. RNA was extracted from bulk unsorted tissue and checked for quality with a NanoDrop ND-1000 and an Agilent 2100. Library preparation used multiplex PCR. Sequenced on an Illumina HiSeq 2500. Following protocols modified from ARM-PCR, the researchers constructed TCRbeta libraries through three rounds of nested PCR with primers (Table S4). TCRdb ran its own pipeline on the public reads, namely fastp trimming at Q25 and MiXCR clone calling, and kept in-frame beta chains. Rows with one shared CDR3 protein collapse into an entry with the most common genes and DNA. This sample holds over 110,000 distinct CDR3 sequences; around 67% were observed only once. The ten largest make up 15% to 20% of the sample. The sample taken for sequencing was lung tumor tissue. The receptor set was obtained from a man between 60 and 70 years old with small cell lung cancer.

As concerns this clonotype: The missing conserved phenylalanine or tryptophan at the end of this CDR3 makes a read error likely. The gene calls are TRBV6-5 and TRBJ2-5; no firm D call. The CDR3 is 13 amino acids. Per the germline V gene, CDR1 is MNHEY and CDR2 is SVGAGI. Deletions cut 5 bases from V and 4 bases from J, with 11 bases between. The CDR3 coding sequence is TGTGCCAGCAGTCCCCTACCCAGAGAGACCCAGTACTTA. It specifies CASSPLPRETQYL.

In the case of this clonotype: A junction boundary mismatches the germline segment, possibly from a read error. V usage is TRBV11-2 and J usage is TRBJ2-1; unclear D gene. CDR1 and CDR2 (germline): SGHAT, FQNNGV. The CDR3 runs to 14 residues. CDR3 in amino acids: CASSLEPGRYKQFF. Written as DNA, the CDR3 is TGTGCCAGTAGCTTAGAACCAGGAAGATATAAGCAGTTCTTC.

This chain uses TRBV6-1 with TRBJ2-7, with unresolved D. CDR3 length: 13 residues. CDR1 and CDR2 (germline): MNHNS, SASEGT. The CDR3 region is CAGSPYPVYEQYV. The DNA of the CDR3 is TGTGCCGGCAGCCCCTACCCAGTATACGAGCAGTACGTC.

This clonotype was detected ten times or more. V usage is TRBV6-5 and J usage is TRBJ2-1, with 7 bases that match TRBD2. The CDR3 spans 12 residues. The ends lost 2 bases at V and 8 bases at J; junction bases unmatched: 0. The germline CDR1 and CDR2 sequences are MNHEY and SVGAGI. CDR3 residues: CASSYRGDEQFF. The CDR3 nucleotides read TGTGCCAGCAGTTACCGGGGGGATGAGCAGTTCTTC.

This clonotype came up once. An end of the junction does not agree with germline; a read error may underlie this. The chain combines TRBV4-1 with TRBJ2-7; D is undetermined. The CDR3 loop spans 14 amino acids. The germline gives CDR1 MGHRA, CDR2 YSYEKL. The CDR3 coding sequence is TGCGCCTGCAGCCTGTCGGAGAGCTCCTACGAGCAGCACTTC. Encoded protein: CACSLSESSYEQHF.

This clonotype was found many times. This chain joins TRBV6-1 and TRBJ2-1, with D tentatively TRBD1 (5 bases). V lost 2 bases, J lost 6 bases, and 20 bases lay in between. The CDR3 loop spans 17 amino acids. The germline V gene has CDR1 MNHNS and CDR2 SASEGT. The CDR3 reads CASSESQGYSSGNEQFF. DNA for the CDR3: TGTGCCAGCAGTGAATCCCAGGGATATTCCTCCGGCAATGAGCAGTTCTTC.

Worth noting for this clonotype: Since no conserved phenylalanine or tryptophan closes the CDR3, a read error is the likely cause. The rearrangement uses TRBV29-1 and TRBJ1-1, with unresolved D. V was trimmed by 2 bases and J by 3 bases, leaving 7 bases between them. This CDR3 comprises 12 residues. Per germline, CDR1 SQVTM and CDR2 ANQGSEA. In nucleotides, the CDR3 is TGCAGCGTTGAACCCAGGCACACTGAAGCTTTCTAT. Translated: CSVEPRHTEAFY.

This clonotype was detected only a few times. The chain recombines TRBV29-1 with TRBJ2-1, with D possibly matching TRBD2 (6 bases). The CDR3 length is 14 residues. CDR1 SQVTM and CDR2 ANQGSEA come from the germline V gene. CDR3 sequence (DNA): TGCAGTATTGTTTGGGCTAGCGCGATCAATGAGCAGTTCTTC. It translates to CSIVWASAINEQFF.

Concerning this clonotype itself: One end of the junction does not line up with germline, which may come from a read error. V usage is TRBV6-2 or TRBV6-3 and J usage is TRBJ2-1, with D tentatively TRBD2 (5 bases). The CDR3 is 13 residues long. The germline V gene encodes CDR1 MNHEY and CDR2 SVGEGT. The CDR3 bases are TGTGTCAGCAAAGGAGGATTAAGTAATGAGCAGTTCTTC. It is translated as CVSKGGLSNEQFF.

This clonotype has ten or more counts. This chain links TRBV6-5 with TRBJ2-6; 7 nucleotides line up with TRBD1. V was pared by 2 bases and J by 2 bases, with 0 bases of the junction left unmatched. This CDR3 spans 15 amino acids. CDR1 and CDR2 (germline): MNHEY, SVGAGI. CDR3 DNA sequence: TGTGCCAGCAGTTACCAGGGGGCTGGGGCCAACGTCCTGACTTTC. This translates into CASSYQGAGANVLTF.

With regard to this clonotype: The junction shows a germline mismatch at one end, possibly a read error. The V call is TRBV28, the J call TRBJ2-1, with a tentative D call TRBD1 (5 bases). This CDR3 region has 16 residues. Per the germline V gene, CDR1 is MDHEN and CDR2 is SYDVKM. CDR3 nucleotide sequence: TGTGGCAGCAGTCCGCCCCACATGGGGCGCGTTAATGAGCAGTTCTTC. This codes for CGSSPPHMGRVNEQFF.

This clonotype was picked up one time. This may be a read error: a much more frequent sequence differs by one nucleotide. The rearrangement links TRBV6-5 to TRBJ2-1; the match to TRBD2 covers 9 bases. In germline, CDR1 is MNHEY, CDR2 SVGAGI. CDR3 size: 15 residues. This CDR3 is CVSSYAGLASDEQFF. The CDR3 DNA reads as TGTGTCAGCAGTTACGCGGGACTAGCTTCCGATGAGCAGTTCTTC.